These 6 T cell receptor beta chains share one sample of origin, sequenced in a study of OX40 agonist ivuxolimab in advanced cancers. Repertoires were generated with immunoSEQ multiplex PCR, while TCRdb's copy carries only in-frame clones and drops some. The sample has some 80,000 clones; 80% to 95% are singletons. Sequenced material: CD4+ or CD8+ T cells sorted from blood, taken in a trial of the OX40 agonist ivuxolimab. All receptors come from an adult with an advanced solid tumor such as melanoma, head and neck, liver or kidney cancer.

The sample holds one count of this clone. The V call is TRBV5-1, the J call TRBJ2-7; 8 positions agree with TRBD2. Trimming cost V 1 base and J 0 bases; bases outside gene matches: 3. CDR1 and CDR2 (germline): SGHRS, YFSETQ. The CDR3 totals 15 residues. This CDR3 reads CASSLNSGTSYEQYF. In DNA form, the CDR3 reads TGCGCCAGCAGCTTGAATAGCGGGACCTCCTACGAGCAGTACTTC.

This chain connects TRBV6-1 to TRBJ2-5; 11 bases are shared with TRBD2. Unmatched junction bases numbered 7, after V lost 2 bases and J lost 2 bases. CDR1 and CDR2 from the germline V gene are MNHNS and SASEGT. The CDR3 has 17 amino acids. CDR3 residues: CASSERGPSGGQETQYF. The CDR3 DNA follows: TGTGCCAGCAGTGAAAGGGGGCCTAGCGGGGGGCAAGAGACCCAGTACTTC.

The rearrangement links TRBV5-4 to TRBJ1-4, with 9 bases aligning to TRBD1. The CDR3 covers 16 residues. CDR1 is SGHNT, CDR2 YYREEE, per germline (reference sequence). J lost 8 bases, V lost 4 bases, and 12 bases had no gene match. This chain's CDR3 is CASSSALDRGGEKLFF. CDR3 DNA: TGTGCCAGCAGCAGCGCTCTGGACAGGGGTGGCGAAAAACTGTTTTTT.

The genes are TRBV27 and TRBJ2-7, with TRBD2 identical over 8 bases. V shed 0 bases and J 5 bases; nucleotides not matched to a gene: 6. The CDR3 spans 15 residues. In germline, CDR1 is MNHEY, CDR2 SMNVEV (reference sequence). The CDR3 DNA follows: TGTGCCAGCAGTTTATCCTCAGCGGGAGTCAACGAGCAGTACTTC. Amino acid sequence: CASSLSSAGVNEQYF.

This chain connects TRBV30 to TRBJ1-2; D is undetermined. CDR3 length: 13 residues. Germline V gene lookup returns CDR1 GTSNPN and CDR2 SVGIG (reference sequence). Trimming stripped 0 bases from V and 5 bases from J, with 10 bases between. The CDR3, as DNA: TGTGCCTGGAGTGTACAGACTGCTTATGGCTACACCTTC. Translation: CAWSVQTAYGYTF.

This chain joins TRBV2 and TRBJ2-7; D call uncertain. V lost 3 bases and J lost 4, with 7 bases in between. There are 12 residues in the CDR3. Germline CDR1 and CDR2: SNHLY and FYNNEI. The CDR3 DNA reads TGTGCCAGCAGTGATGCACCTTACGAGCAGTACTTC. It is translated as CASSDAPYEQYF.